This T cell receptor (beta chain) was sequenced in a study of blood T cell repertoires in COVID-19. Study information: Whether acute or convalescent, the COVID-19 samples came from the United States, Italy and Spain. In each case, the material was cDNA or gDNA derived from T cells, B-cell-depleted T cells, or PBMCs.

V shed 1 base and J 7 bases; nucleotides not matched to a gene: 15. There are 17 residues in the CDR3. Germline-derived CDR1 and CDR2 are LNHNV and YYDKDF (reference sequence). Per the authors' pipeline: Amplification from reference gene primers served as the basis for estimated nucleated cell counts. Assay used: immunoSEQ multiplex PCR; TCRdb lists only in-frame clones, some missing. The DNA gave D and trimming, while V, J and clone size come from that table. The sample includes about 230,000 clones, over 80% of them seen just once. The sequence derives from a woman in her 70s with active or convalescent COVID-19. Sequenced input: peripheral blood. V is TRBV15 and J is TRBJ2-7; 8 positions agree with TRBD2. CDR3 bases: TGTGCCACCAGCAGAGTAGGTTCTAGCGGGTCGGTGATGGAGCAGTACTTC. It translates to CATSRVGSSGSVMEQYF. Variable domain in full (rest from reference TRBV15 and TRBJ2-7): DAMVIQNPRYQVTQFGKPVTLSCSQTLNHNVMYWYQQKSSQAPKLLFHYYDKDFNNEADTPDNFQSRRPNTSFCFLDIRSPGLGDTAMYLCATSRVGSSGSVMEQYFGPGTRLTVT.